These 21 T cell receptor beta chains were all obtained from the same sample, sequenced in a study of type 1 regulatory T cells. For these receptors, no antigen is known. TCRdb reprocessed the reads with MiXCR, giving one entry per CDR3 protein. The table shows 68,000 or so distinct CDR3 sequences, with just under 50% occurring only once. The sample taken for sequencing was cultured non-Tr1 T cells, either the whole culture or a sorted T cell fraction (not recorded which). The receptor set was obtained from a human donor in good health.

Regarding this clonotype: Given a much more abundant clone one base away, this may be a read error. The chain has TRBV6-2 or TRBV6-3 and TRBJ2-3; D gene uncertain. Germline assignment: CDR1 MNHEY and CDR2 SVGEGT. This CDR3 is 15 amino acids long. Trimming shortened V by 5 bases and J by 4 bases, and 16 bases separated the two germline ends. CDR3 amino acids: CASSPPGRNADTQYF. The CDR3 nucleotides are TGTGCCAGCAGTCCCCCAGGCCGAAACGCAGATACGCAGTATTTT.

This chain uses TRBV7-3 with TRBJ1-1; D is unresolved. Trimming took 3 bases from V and 0 from J, leaving 11 bases between them. The CDR3 is made up of 15 amino acids. Germline CDR1 and CDR2: SGHTA and FQGTGA. The CDR3: CASSFGLQMNTEAFF. For the CDR3, the DNA is TGTGCCAGCAGCTTCGGGCTGCAAATGAACACTGAAGCTTTCTTT.

V gene TRBV12-3 or TRBV12-4 combines with J gene TRBJ1-1; no reliable D call. Trimming took off 7 bases at V and 0 bases at J, with 12 bases between the two ends. This CDR3 spans 14 amino acids. The chain's CDR3 is CASKISGMNTEAFF. CDR3 DNA: TGTGCCAGCAAAATAAGCGGGATGAACACTGAAGCTTTCTTT.

This clonotype was seen repeatedly, ten times or more. The J gene is TRBJ1-2, the V gene TRBV30, with 8 nucleotides matching TRBD1. The CDR3 runs 13 residues. Losses at the gene ends were 3 bases for V and 4 bases for J; bases not matched to a gene: 4. The V gene's germline CDR1 is GTSNPN and CDR2 SVGIG (reference sequence). CDR3 loop: CAWRRTGGYGYTF. DNA of the CDR3: TGTGCCTGGAGACGAACAGGGGGCTATGGCTACACCTTC.

The rearrangement links TRBV12-3 or TRBV12-4 to TRBJ1-3; the D is unclear. This CDR3 has 16 amino acids. Trimming left V 4 bases short and J 2 bases short, with 15 bases between. The CDR3 loop reads CASSSLSVRAGNTIYF. Here the CDR3 DNA reads TGTGCCAGCAGTTCCCTCTCGGTACGGGCTGGAAACACCATATATTTT.

The chain carries TRBV3-1 and TRBJ2-5; no clear D gene. This CDR3 has 10 amino acids. From germline, CDR1 is LGHDT and CDR2 YNNKEL (reference sequence). The ends were cut back, 8 bases at V and 3 bases at J, with 4 bases in the middle. The CDR3 spells CASGKETQYF. The CDR3 DNA sequence: TGTGCCAGCGGGAAAGAGACCCAGTACTTC.

Written as DNA, the CDR3 is TGCGCCAGCAGCCTGACGACAGGGCTTAACTATGGCTACACCTTC. Translated, it gives CASSLTTGLNYGYTF. The V and J genes are TRBV5-1 and TRBJ1-2, with 7 bases fitting TRBD1. With 4 bases clipped from V and 1 base from J, the junction kept 7 bases outside the gene matches. This CDR3 has 15 amino acids. Looked up from germline, CDR1 is SGHRS and CDR2 is YFSETQ. The full variable domain, in which reference TRBV5-1 and TRBJ1-2 provide the parts outside the CDR3, is KAGVTQTPRYLIKTRGQQVTLSCSPISGHRSVSWYQQTPGQGLQFLFEYFSETQRNKGNFPGRFSGRQFSNSRSEMNVSTLELGDSALYLCASSLTTGLNYGYTFGSGTRLTVV.

This chain links TRBV7-9 with TRBJ2-7, with D possibly matching TRBD2 (5 bases). CDR3 size: 15 residues. In germline, CDR1 is SEHNR, CDR2 FQNEAQ (reference sequence). Trimming removed 1 base from V and 5 bases from J, with 15 bases in between. The CDR3 reads CASSLDFSRVDEQYF. In DNA, the CDR3 is TGTGCCAGCAGCTTAGATTTCTCGCGGGTCGACGAGCAGTACTTC.

This chain joins TRBV20-1 and TRBJ1-1; D is unresolved. The germline gives CDR1 DFQATT, CDR2 SNEGSKA (reference sequence). The length of the CDR3 is 14 residues. V shed 0 bases and J shed 1 base, with 9 bases lying between them. CDR3 loop: CSARDPHRNTEAFF. In DNA, the CDR3 is TGCAGTGCTAGAGATCCCCACAGGAACACTGAAGCTTTCTTT.

The J gene is TRBJ2-7, the V gene TRBV28; perhaps TRBD1 as D (6 bases). Germline V CDR1 and CDR2: MDHEN, SYDVKM. The ends were cut back, 4 bases at V and 2 bases at J, with 24 bases in the middle. CDR3 size: 18 residues. This chain's CDR3 is CASSSVGGTGTRPYEQYF. The CDR3 DNA reads as TGTGCCAGCAGTTCCGTAGGGGGTACAGGAACACGACCCTACGAGCAGTACTTC.

This clonotype was seen a few times. This sequence joins TRBV5-1 and TRBJ2-7; TRBD1 agrees at 8 bases. Trimming took 4 bases from V and 5 from J; bases not matched to a gene: 5. The CDR3 is 13 amino acids. The V gene's germline CDR1 is SGHRS and CDR2 YFSETQ. The CDR3 sequence is CASSLWTGHEQYF. CDR3 DNA: TGCGCCAGCAGCCTGTGGACAGGGCACGAGCAGTACTTC.

This clonotype was detected only a few times. The chain has TRBV29-1 and TRBJ1-5, with D perhaps matching TRBD1 (6 bases). CDR3 length: 14 amino acids. Trimming left V 7 bases short and J 5 bases short, with 18 bases between. Germline V CDR1 and CDR2: SQVTM, ANQGSEA. The CDR3 bases are TGCAGCGCCGTTACGGGGGGCTTCGATCAGCCCCAGCATTTT. Protein: CSAVTGGFDQPQHF.

As for this clonotype: Because it lacks the conserved phenylalanine or tryptophan at the end, this CDR3 is likely a read error. J is TRBJ1-1 and V is TRBV10-1; no definite D call. In germline, CDR1 is WNHNN, CDR2 SYGVQD (reference sequence). Trimming shortened V by 6 bases and J by 1 base, and 9 bases separated the two germline ends. This CDR3 is built from 13 residues. CDR3 DNA: TGCGCCAGCAGCTCGGACGGGAACACTGAAGCTTTCATT. Its translation: CASSSDGNTEAFI.

Details on this clonotype: Since a much larger clone is just one base distant, this may be a read error. The rearrangement joins TRBV7-2 to TRBJ1-2; a possible D gene is TRBD1 (5 bases). The germline CDR1 and CDR2 sequences are SGHTA and FQGNSA. Trimming pared 5 bases from V and 4 bases from J, leaving 14 bases between. The CDR3 has 14 amino acids. DNA of the CDR3: TGTGCCAGCAGCCCGGACAAGGAACGCTATGGCTACACCTTC. Translating gives CASSPDKERYGYTF.

The rearrangement links TRBV15 to TRBJ2-1, with TRBD1 as a possible D gene (7 bases). The germline V gene encodes CDR1 LNHNV and CDR2 YYDKDF (reference sequence). The CDR3 spans 16 residues. V lost 4 bases and J lost 4, with 17 bases in between. The CDR3 spells CATSTQTRGAYNEQFF. CDR3 DNA: TGTGCCACCAGCACTCAGACCAGGGGGGCGTACAATGAGCAGTTCTTC. Drawing the rest from reference TRBV15 and TRBJ2-1, the complete variable domain is DAMVIQNPRYQVTQFGKPVTLSCSQTLNHNVMYWYQQKSSQAPKLLFHYYDKDFNNEADTPDNFQSRRPNTSFCFLDIRSPGLGDTAMYLCATSTQTRGAYNEQFFGPGTRLTVL.

This chain connects TRBV7-2 to TRBJ1-1; D is undetermined. The CDR3 loop spans 12 amino acids. With 5 bases removed from V and 10 bases from J, the gap between germline ends came to 14 bases. The germline CDR1 and CDR2 sequences are SGHTA and FQGNSA. The CDR3 reads CASSLRTAPAFF. Here the CDR3 DNA reads TGTGCCAGCAGCCTAAGGACGGCCCCAGCTTTCTTT.

The chain couples TRBV18 to TRBJ2-7; either TRBD1 or TRBD2 may supply D (5 bases each). The germline V gene encodes CDR1 KGHSH and CDR2 LQKENI. Trimming removed 6 bases from V and 7 bases from J, with 19 bases in between. The CDR3 totals 14 residues. Here the CDR3 DNA reads TGTGCCAGCTCCCGCCCCACAGGATCGGGAGAGCAGTACTTC. This encodes CASSRPTGSGEQYF.

This clonotype turned up a few times. The chain combines TRBV7-8 with TRBJ2-3; D call uncertain. This CDR3 region has 12 residues. In germline, CDR1 is SGHVS, CDR2 FQNEAQ. Trimming stripped 8 bases from V and 6 bases from J, with 12 bases between. In nucleotides, the CDR3 is TGTGCCAGCGGCATACTTTTGGATACGCAGTATTTT. Amino acids: CASGILLDTQYF.

The chain joins TRBV19 to TRBJ1-4, with D hard to call. V lost 4 bases and J 6 bases, leaving 18 bases between the germline ends. Germline V CDR1 and CDR2: LNHDA, SQIVND (reference sequence). This CDR3 has 16 amino acids. Here the CDR3 reads CASSSWTSRLDEKLFF. In DNA, the CDR3 is TGTGCCAGTAGTAGTTGGACCTCGAGGCTAGATGAAAAACTGTTTTTT.

The V and J genes are TRBV5-1 and TRBJ2-3; 8 bases fit TRBD1. V trimming: 4 bases; J trimming: 5 bases; junction bases outside the gene matches: 6. This CDR3 region has 14 residues. Germline CDR1 SGHRS, CDR2 YFSETQ. The CDR3 DNA is TGCGCCAGCAGCGGGAAAGGGACAGGAGATACGCAGTATTTT. Translating it yields CASSGKGTGDTQYF.

The rearrangement joins TRBV11-2 to TRBJ2-7, with D unresolved. Germline CDR1 SGHAT, CDR2 FQNNGV. The CDR3 contains 14 residues. V lost 5 bases to trimming and J lost 6 bases, with 17 bases between them. The CDR3 DNA reads as TGTGCCAGCAGCCATAGCAGGCTGGGCGGCGAGCAGTACTTC. Protein sequence: CASSHSRLGGEQYF.